The present entry profiles one T cell receptor (beta chain) with its context. Its antigen is unknown. Each CDR3 protein gets one entry in TCRdb, which reprocessed the 5' RACE reads and gives no DNA. The sample features approximately 330,000 distinct CDR3 sequences, with around 2% in its top ten. The sample comes from a study of monozygotic twins with inflammatory bowel disease. T cells were not sorted, and total RNA was isolated straight from whole blood. Findings and limits, study-wide: Compared with healthy twins, IBD patients shared fewer clonotypes with others, especially with disease activity.

This receptor was obtained from a human donor with ulcerative colitis or Crohn's disease, or a healthy co-twin of an affected twin (not recorded which). Material for sequencing was blood.

The CDR3 reads CASRGGTGARSNQPQHF. The chain couples TRBV6-2 or TRBV6-3 to TRBJ1-5; TCRdb's D gene call, TRBD1, goes unchecked for lack of DNA. CDR1 is MNHEY and CDR2 is SVGEGT in the germline V gene. The CDR3 is 17 amino acids.